The 14 T cell receptor beta chains below were found in one sample sequenced in a study of human T cells and chemical hapten exposure. Total RNA was isolated from whole blood that had not been fractionated. Via MiXCR, TCRdb re-called the 5' RACE reads, giving one row per CDR3 protein. This sample has some 150,000 distinct CDR3 sequences, with 4.1% found just once. The receptors come from a female donor in good health.

This clonotype has ten or more counts. V is TRBV6-2 or TRBV6-3 and J is TRBJ2-3; D unresolved. Trimming stripped 8 bases from V and 2 bases from J, with 14 bases between. This CDR3 region has 14 residues. Germline values: CDR1 MNHEY, CDR2 SVGEGT. The CDR3 is CASRTTIATDTQYF. CDR3 bases: TGTGCCAGCCGTACGACGATAGCCACAGATACGCAGTATTTT.

This clonotype occurred many times. The rearrangement links TRBV5-1 to TRBJ2-1; the D gene is possibly TRBD2 (6 bases). This CDR3 contains 14 residues. The V end lost 2 bases, the J end lost 7 bases, and 13 bases lay between the germline ends. Per germline, CDR1 SGHRS and CDR2 YFSETQ. The CDR3 DNA reads TGCGCCAGCAGCTTTCGTATGGGGGGAAATGAGCAGTTCTTC. Its protein product is CASSFRMGGNEQFF.

This clonotype was picked up many times. This chain joins TRBV20-1 and TRBJ2-2; 7 nucleotides align to TRBD1. The CDR3 sequence is 15 residues long. Germline CDR1 is DFQATT and CDR2 is SNEGSKA (reference sequence). The ends lost 3 bases at V and 1 base at J; junction bases unmatched: 5. CDR3 in DNA: TGCAGTGCTAGTGTCAGGGGGAAGAACACCGGGGAGCTGTTTTTT. Its translation: CSASVRGKNTGELFF.

This clonotype was observed many times. The rearrangement links TRBV7-9 to TRBJ1-2; no clear D. V was shortened by 1 base and J by 7 bases, with 7 bases between the two germline ends. Germline CDR1 SEHNR, CDR2 FQNEAQ (reference sequence). The CDR3 extends over 12 amino acids. CDR3 region: CASSLDGSGYTF. CDR3 DNA: TGTGCCAGCAGCTTAGACGGGTCTGGCTACACCTTC.

This clonotype occurred many times. J is TRBJ2-5 and V is TRBV3-1, with D possibly TRBD1 on 5 matching bases. Germline CDR1 is LGHDT and CDR2 is YNNKEL (reference sequence). Trimming pared 3 bases from V and 3 bases from J, leaving 11 bases between. The CDR3 loop spans 14 amino acids. DNA of the CDR3: TGTGCCAGCAGCCATTCCCCAGGGAAAGAGACCCAGTACTTC. Protein: CASSHSPGKETQYF.

V and J are TRBV7-2 and TRBJ2-1; 7 bases map to TRBD2. After removal of 2 bases from V and 8 bases from J, the junction contained 12 bases not matched to a gene. The CDR3 loop spans 16 amino acids. The V gene's germline CDR1 is SGHTA and CDR2 FQGNSA. The CDR3 DNA is TGTGCCAGCAGCTTACATCGGCGAGCGGGGAAAGATGAGCAGTTCTTC. Residues: CASSLHRRAGKDEQFF.

This clonotype was counted ten times or more. The V call is TRBV5-1, the J call TRBJ1-3; 7 bases are a match to TRBD1. The germline V gene encodes CDR1 SGHRS and CDR2 YFSETQ. V lost 4 bases to trimming and J lost 2 bases; unmatched junction nucleotides: 6. The CDR3 length is 15 residues. The CDR3 loop is CASSHGTDTGNTIYF. CDR3 coding DNA: TGCGCCAGCAGCCATGGGACAGACACTGGAAACACCATATATTTT. The variable domain in full, completed from reference TRBV5-1 and TRBJ1-3, reads KAGVTQTPRYLIKTRGQQVTLSCSPISGHRSVSWYQQTPGQGLQFLFEYFSETQRNKGNFPGRFSGRQFSNSRSEMNVSTLELGDSALYLCASSHGTDTGNTIYFGEGSWLTVV.

This clonotype was seen ten or more times. The chain is built from TRBV4-3 and TRBJ1-1; 10 nucleotides line up with TRBD1. Looked up from germline, CDR1 is LGHNA and CDR2 is YSLEER. The CDR3 consists of 16 residues. V lost 2 bases to trimming and J lost 3 bases; unmatched junction nucleotides: 6. The CDR3 region has the DNA TGCGCCAGCAGCCAATCCGGGACAGGGGTTTACACTGAAGCTTTCTTT. This gives the protein CASSQSGTGVYTEAFF.

CDR3 loop: CASSQDRTGRAITF. CDR3 nucleotide sequence: TGTGCCAGCAGCCAAGATCGAACAGGGCGGGCCATCACCTTC. The chain combines TRBV4-2 with TRBJ1-2; D is perhaps TRBD1 (6 bases). Germline V CDR1 and CDR2: LGHNA, YNFKEQ. Trimming took 0 bases from V and 13 from J, leaving 18 bases between them. The length of the CDR3 is 14 residues.

This clonotype was seen repeatedly, ten times or more. DNA for the CDR3: TGTGCCAGCAGTCCCTGGACAGGGACTGGAAACACCATATATTTT. Protein sequence: CASSPWTGTGNTIYF. The V call is TRBV12-3 or TRBV12-4, the J call TRBJ1-3; 8 nucleotides match TRBD1. V lost 5 bases, J lost 2 bases, and 5 bases stayed unmatched. CDR3 length: 15 residues.

This clonotype was recorded at least ten times. The V and J genes are TRBV6-2 or TRBV6-3 and TRBJ1-5; D gene ambiguous. The CDR3 covers 12 residues. Trimming cost V 4 bases and J 6 bases, with 7 bases left between them. The germline CDR1 and CDR2 sequences are MNHEY and SVGEGT. CDR3 nucleotide sequence: TGTGCCAGCAGTTCGGACGGTCAGCCCCAGCATTTT. It specifies CASSSDGQPQHF.

This clonotype was observed a handful of times. The chain employs TRBV9 and TRBJ1-1; D remains ambiguous. The CDR3 is made up of 13 amino acids. Germline CDR1 and CDR2: SGDLS and YYNGEE. V shed 0 bases and J shed 8 bases, with 11 bases lying between them. CDR3 DNA sequence: TGTGCCAGCAGCGTAGGCGGTTCACAGGAAGCTTTCTTT. It specifies CASSVGGSQEAFF.

This clonotype was detected many times. This chain joins TRBV12-3 or TRBV12-4 and TRBJ2-3; D is unclear. CDR3 length: 13 residues. Trimming took off 11 bases at V and 3 bases at J, with 15 bases between the two ends. The CDR3 bases are TGTGCCTGCTCGGGTGCGCTTACAGATACGCAGTATTTT. Its translation is CACSGALTDTQYF.

This clonotype showed up many times. The V gene is TRBV10-3, the J gene TRBJ2-1; 7 bases line up with TRBD1. Germline V gene data show CDR1 as ENHRY and CDR2 as SYGVKD. The CDR3 runs to 14 residues. V was clipped by 4 bases and J by 2 bases; unmatched bases: 2. CDR3 coding DNA: TGTGCCATCAGTGGGCAGGGGGCCTACAATGAGCAGTTCTTC. Translating it yields CAISGQGAYNEQFF.